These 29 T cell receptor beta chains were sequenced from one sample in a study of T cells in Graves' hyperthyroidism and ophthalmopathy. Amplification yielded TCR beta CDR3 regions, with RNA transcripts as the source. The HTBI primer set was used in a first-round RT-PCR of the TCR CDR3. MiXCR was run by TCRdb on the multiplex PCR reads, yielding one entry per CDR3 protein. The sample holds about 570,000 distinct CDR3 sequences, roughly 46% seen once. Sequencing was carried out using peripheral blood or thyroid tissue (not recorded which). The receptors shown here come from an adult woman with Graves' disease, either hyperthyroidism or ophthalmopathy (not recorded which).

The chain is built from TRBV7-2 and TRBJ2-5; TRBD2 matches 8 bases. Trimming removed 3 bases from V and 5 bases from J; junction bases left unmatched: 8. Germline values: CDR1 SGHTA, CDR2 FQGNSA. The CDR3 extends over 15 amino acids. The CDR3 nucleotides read TGTGCCAGCAGCTTTGGGGCGGGAGGACCGGAGACCCAGTACTTC. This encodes CASSFGAGGPETQYF.

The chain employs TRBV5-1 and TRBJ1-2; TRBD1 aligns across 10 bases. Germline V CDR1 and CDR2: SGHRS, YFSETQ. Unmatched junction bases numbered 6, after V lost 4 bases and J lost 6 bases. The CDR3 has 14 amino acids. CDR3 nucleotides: TGCGCCAGCAGCCGGGGACAGGGGTCGAATGGCTACACCTTC. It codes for CASSRGQGSNGYTF. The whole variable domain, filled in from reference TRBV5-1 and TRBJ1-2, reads KAGVTQTPRYLIKTRGQQVTLSCSPISGHRSVSWYQQTPGQGLQFLFEYFSETQRNKGNFPGRFSGRQFSNSRSEMNVSTLELGDSALYLCASSRGQGSNGYTFGSGTRLTVV.

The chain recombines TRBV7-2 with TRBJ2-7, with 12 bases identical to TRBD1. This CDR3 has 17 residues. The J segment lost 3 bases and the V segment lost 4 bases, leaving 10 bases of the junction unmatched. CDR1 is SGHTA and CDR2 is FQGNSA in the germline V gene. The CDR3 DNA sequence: TGTGCCAGCAGCTGGGGGACAGGGGGCCTGCCCCACTACGAGCAGTACTTC. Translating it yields CASSWGTGGLPHYEQYF. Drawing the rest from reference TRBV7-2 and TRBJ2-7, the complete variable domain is GAGVSQSPSNKVTEKGKDVELRCDPISGHTALYWYRQSLGQGLEFLIYFQGNSAPDKSGLPSDRFSAERTGGSVSTLTIQRTQQEDSAVYLCASSWGTGGLPHYEQYFGPGTRLTVT.

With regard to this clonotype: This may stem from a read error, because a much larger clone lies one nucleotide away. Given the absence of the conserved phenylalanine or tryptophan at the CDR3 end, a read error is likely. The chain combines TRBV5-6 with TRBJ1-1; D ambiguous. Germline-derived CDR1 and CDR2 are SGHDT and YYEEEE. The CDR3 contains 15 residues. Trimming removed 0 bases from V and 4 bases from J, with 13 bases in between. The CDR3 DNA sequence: TGTGCCAGCAGCTTGGGGTTCCCTACCGTCACTGAAGCTTTCCTT. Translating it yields CASSLGFPTVTEAFL.

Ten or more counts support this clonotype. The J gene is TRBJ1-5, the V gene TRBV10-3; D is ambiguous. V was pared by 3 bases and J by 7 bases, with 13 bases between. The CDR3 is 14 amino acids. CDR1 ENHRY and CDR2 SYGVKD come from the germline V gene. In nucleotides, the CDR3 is TGTGCCATCAGTGAATATTCGGCTGGACAGCCCCAGCATTTT. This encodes CAISEYSAGQPQHF.

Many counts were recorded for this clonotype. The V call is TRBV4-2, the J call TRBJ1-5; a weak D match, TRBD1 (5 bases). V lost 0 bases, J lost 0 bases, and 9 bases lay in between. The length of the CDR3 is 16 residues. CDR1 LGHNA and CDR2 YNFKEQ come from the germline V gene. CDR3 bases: TGTGCCAGCAGCCAAGACCCCAGGGTTAGCAATCAGCCCCAGCATTTT. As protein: CASSQDPRVSNQPQHF.

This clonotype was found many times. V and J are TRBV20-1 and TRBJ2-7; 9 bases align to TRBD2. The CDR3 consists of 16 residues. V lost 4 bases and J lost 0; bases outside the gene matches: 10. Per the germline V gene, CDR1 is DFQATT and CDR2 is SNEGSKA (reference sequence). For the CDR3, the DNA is TGCAGTGCTACCCCGGGTAGCGGGGGAAACTCCTACGAGCAGTACTTC. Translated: CSATPGSGGNSYEQYF.

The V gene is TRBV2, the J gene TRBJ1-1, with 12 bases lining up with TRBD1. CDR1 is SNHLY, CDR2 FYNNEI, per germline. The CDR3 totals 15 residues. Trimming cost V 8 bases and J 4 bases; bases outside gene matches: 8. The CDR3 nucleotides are TGTGCCAGCCCGGGGACAGGGGGCTCGGGCACTGAAGCTTTCTTT. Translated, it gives CASPGTGGSGTEAFF. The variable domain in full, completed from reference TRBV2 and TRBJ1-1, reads EPEVTQTPSHQVTQMGQEVILRCVPISNHLYFYWYRQILGQKVEFLVSFYNNEISEKSEIFDDQFSVERPDGSNFTLKIRSTKLEDSAMYFCASPGTGGSGTEAFFGQGTRLTVV.

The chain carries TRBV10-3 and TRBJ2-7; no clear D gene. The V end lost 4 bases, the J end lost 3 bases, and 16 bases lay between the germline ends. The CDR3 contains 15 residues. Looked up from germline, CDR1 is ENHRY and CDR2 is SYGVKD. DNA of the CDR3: TGTGCCATCAGTGGGCCGAGAGCCTCAGGCTACGAGCAGTACTTC. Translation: CAISGPRASGYEQYF.

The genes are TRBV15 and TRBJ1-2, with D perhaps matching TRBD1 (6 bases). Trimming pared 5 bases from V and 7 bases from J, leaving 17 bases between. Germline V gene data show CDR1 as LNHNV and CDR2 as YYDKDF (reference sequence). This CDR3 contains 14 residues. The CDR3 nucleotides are TGTGCCACCAGCCCAGGTCGAACAGGGAGTGGCTACACCTTC. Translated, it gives CATSPGRTGSGYTF.

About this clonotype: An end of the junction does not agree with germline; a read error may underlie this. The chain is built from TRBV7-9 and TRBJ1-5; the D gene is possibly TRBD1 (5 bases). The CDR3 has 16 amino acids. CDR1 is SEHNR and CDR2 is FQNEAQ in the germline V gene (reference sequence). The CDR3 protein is CASSATWRGSNQPQHF. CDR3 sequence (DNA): TGCGCCAGCAGCGCGACTTGGAGGGGTAGCAATCAGCCCCAGCATTTT.

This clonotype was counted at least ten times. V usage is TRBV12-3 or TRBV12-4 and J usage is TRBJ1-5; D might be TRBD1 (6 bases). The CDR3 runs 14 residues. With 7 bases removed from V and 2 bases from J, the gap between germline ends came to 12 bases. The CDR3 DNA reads TGTGCCAGCAACCAGGGGTTCGGCAATCAGCCCCAGCATTTT. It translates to CASNQGFGNQPQHF.

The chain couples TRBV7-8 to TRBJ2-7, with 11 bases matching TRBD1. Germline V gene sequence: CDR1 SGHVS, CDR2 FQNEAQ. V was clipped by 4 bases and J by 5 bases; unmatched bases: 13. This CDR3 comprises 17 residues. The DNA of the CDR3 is TGTGCCAGCAGCTACTTAACCGGACAGGGGGCTTTCCACGAGCAGTACTTC. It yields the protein CASSYLTGQGAFHEQYF.

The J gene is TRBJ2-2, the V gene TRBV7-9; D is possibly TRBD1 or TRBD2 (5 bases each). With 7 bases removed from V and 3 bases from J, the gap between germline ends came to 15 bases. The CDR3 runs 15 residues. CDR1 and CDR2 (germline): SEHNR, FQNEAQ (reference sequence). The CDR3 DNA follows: TGTGCCAGCAAGAGGATAAGGGGAGACACCGGGGAGCTGTTTTTT. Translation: CASKRIRGDTGELFF.

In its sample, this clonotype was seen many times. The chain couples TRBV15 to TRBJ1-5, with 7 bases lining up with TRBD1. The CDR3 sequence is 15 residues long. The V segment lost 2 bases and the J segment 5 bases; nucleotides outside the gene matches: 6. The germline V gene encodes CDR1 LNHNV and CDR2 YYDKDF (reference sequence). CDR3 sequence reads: CATSRTTGRDQPQHF. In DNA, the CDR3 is TGTGCCACCAGCAGAACGACAGGGAGGGATCAGCCCCAGCATTTT.

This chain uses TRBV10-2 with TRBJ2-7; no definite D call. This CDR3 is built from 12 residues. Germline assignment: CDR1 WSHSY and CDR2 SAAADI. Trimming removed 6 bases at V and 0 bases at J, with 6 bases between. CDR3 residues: CASRQYSYEQYF. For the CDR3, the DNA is TGCGCCAGCAGGCAGTACTCCTACGAGCAGTACTTC.

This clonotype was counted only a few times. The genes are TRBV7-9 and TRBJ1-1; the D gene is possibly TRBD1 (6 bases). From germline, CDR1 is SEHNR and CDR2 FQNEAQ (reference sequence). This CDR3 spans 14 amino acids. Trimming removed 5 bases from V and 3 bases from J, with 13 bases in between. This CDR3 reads CASSHGQSYTEAFF. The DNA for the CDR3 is TGTGCCAGCAGCCATGGACAGTCCTACACTGAAGCTTTCTTT.

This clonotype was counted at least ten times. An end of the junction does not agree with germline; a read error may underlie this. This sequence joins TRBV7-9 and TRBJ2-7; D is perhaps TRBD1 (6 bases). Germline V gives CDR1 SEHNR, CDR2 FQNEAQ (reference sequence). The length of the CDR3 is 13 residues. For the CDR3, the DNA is TGCGCCAGCAGCCCGGACAGTTCCTACGAGCAGTACTTC. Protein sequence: CASSPDSSYEQYF.

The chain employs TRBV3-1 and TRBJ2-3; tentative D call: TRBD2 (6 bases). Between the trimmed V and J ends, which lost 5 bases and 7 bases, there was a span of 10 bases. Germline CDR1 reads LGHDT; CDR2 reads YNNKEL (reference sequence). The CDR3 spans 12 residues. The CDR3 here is CASSNRGNTQYF. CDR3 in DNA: TGTGCCAGCAGCAATCGGGGGAATACGCAGTATTTT.

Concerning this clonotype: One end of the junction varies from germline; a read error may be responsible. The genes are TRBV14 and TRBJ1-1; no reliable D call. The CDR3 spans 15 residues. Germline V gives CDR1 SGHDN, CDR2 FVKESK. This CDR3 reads CASSPRRMSYTEAFF. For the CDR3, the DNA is TGTGCCAGCAGCCCCCGGAGGATGTCCTACACCGAAGCTTTCTTT.

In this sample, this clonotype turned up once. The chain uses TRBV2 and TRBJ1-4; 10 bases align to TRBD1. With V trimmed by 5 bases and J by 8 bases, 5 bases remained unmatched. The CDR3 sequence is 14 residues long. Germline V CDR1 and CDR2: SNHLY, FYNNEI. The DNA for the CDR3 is TGTGCCAGCAGTACGGGACAGGGGTACGAAAAACTGTTTTTT. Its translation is CASSTGQGYEKLFF.

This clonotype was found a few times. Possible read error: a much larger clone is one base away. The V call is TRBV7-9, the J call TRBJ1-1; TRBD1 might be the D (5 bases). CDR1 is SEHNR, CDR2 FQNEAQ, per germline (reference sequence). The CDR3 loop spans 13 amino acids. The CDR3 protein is CASSLGQSTEASF. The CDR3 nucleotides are TGTGCCAGCAGCTTAGGACAGAGCACTGAAGCTTCCTTT. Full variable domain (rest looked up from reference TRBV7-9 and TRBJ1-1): DTGVSQNPRHKITKRGQNVTFRCDPISEHNRLYWYRQTLGQGPEFLTYFQNEAQLEKSRLLSDRFSAERPKGSFSTLEIQRTEQGDSAMYLCASSLGQSTEASFGQGTRLTVV.

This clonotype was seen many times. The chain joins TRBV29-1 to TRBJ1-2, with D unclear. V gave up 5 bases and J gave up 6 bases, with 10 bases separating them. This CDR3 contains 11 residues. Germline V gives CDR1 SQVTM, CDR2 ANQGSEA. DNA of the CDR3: TGCAGCGTTTTGGATCTCCATGGCTACACCTTC. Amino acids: CSVLDLHGYTF.

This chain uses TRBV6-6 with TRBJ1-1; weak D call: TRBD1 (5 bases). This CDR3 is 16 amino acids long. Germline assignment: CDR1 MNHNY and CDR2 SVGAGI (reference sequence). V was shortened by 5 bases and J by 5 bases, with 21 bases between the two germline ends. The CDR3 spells CASSLPLGPGGTEAFF. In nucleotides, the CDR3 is TGTGCCAGCAGTCTTCCCTTAGGGCCGGGGGGAACTGAAGCTTTCTTT.

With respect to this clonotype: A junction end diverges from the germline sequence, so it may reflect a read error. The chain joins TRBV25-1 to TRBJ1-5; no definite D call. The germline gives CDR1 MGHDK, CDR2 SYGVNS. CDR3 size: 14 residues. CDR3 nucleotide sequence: TGTGCCTGCAGTGCTAATAGTGGAGATCAGCCCCAGCATTTT. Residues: CACSANSGDQPQHF.

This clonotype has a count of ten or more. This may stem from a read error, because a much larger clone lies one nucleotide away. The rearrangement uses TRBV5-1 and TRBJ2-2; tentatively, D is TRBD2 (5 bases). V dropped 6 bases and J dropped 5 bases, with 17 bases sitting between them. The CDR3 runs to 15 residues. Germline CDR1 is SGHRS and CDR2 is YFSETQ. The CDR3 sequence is CASNWNTDFTGELFF. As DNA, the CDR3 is TGCGCCAGCAACTGGAACACGGACTTTACCGGGGAGCTGTTTTTT.

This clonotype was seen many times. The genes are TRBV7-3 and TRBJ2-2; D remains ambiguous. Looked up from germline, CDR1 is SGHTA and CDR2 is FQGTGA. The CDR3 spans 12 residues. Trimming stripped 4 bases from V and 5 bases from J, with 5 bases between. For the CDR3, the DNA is TGTGCCAGCAGCTACGGTACCGGGGAGCTGTTTTTT. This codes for CASSYGTGELFF.

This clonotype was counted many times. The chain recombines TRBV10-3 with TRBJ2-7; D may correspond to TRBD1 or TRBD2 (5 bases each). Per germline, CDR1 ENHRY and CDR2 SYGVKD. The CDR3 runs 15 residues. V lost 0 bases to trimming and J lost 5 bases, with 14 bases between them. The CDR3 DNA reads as TGTGCCATCAGTGAGTCTATTCTAGGGGACCACGAGCAGTACTTC. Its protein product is CAISESILGDHEQYF.

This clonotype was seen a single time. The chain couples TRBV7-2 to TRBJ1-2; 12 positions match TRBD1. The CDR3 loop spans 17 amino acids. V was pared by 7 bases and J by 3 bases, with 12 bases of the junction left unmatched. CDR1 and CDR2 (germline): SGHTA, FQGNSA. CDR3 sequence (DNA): TGTGCCAGCACCTCGGGGGGACAGGGGGCAGAGGACTATGGCTACACCTTC. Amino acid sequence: CASTSGGQGAEDYGYTF.